These 30 T cell receptor beta chains originate from one sample sequenced in a study of blood T cell repertoires in COVID-19. The assay was immunoSEQ multiplex PCR, and TCRdb's table has in-frame clones only and misses some. The sample consists of 450,000 to 600,000 clones, 87% of them appearing once. The sequenced sample consisted of PBMCs or T cells enriched from blood (not recorded which). The receptors were sampled from a young woman who had recovered from COVID-19.

The V and J genes are TRBV7-2 and TRBJ2-2, with 9 bases that match TRBD2. The CDR3 sequence is 14 residues long. The junction had 2 bases not matched to a gene; V was cut back by 1 base and J by 8 bases. Germline assignment: CDR1 SGHTA and CDR2 FQGNSA. CDR3 sequence: CASSLEGLAGELFF. Here the CDR3 DNA reads TGTGCCAGCAGCTTAGAGGGACTAGCAGGGGAGCTGTTTTTT.

The V call is TRBV19, the J call TRBJ1-6; D perhaps matches TRBD1 (6 bases). This CDR3 is built from 14 residues. V was pared by 6 bases and J by 4 bases, with 10 bases between. Germline V gives CDR1 LNHDA, CDR2 SQIVND (reference sequence). The CDR3: CASRAGTYNSPLHF. CDR3 nucleotide sequence: TGTGCCAGTAGAGCCGGGACATATAATTCACCCCTCCACTTT.

The chain joins TRBV30 to TRBJ2-2, with TRBD1 matching 8 bases. J lost 4 bases, V lost 7 bases, and 8 bases had no gene match. Germline V gives CDR1 GTSNPN, CDR2 SVGIG (reference sequence). This CDR3 is built from 14 residues. Written as DNA, the CDR3 is TGTGCCTCGCAGGGGACAGGAGTCACCGGGGAGCTGTTTTTT. Translated, it gives CASQGTGVTGELFF.

V and J are TRBV18 and TRBJ2-3; TRBD2 matches 10 bases. The trim removed 5 bases at V and 0 bases at J, leaving 2 bases unmatched. This CDR3 contains 15 residues. Germline CDR1 is KGHSH and CDR2 is LQKENI. For the CDR3, the DNA is TGTGCCAGCTCAGCGGGACTAGCGAGCACAGATACGCAGTATTTT. Translation: CASSAGLASTDTQYF.

This chain links TRBV5-1 with TRBJ2-1, with TRBD2 matching over 8 bases. The CDR3 spans 13 residues. The germline V gene has CDR1 SGHRS and CDR2 YFSETQ. The junction had 11 bases not matched to a gene; V was cut back by 3 bases and J by 15 bases. The CDR3 DNA reads as TGCGCCAGCAGCTCTGGTGGACTAGCTGGCCTGTTCTTC. Its protein is CASSSGGLAGLFF. The variable domain in full, with the rest retrieved from reference TRBV5-1 and TRBJ2-1, is KAGVTQTPRYLIKTRGQQVTLSCSPISGHRSVSWYQQTPGQGLQFLFEYFSETQRNKGNFPGRFSGRQFSNSRSEMNVSTLELGDSALYLCASSSGGLAGLFFGPGTRLTVL.

This clone was recorded a few times. CDR3 in amino acids: CASSPKGGEEKLFF. The CDR3 DNA sequence: TGTGCCAGCTCACCGAAGGGAGGAGAAGAAAAACTGTTTTTT. The chain carries TRBV18 and TRBJ1-4; no firm D call. Trimming shortened V by 3 bases and J by 8 bases, and 13 bases separated the two germline ends. The CDR3 extends over 14 amino acids. Germline values: CDR1 KGHSH, CDR2 LQKENI. Full variable domain (missing parts from reference TRBV18 and TRBJ1-4): NAGVMQNPRHLVRRRGQEARLRCSPMKGHSHVYWYRQLPEEGLKFMVYLQKENIIDESGMPKERFSAEFPKEGPSILRIQQVVRGDSAAYFCASSPKGGEEKLFFGSGTQLSVL.

This clone came up a few times. The genes are TRBV4-2 and TRBJ2-7, with TRBD2 identical over 10 bases. This CDR3 contains 19 residues. Germline CDR1 and CDR2: LGHNA and YNFKEQ. Trimming removed 0 bases from V and 0 bases from J; junction bases left unmatched: 11. The CDR3 region is CASSQETSGDTTLSYEQYF. The CDR3 DNA is TGTGCCAGCAGCCAAGAAACTAGCGGGGATACCACCCTCTCCTACGAGCAGTACTTC.

CDR3 sequence: CASSKQGAGYQPQHF. Here the CDR3 DNA reads TGTGCCAGCAGCAAACAGGGGGCTGGGTATCAGCCCCAGCATTTT. The chain employs TRBV28 and TRBJ1-5, with 9 bases fitting TRBD1. CDR3 length: 15 residues. V shed 6 bases, J shed 5 bases, and the junction held 8 bases outside the gene matches. Germline V gives CDR1 MDHEN, CDR2 SYDVKM.

This chain uses TRBV2 with TRBJ2-2; the D gene is possibly TRBD2 (5 bases). The V end lost 4 bases, the J end lost 4 bases, and 7 bases lay between the germline ends. Germline V gene lookup returns CDR1 SNHLY and CDR2 FYNNEI. The CDR3 totals 13 residues. CDR3 sequence: CASSGGLTGELFF. CDR3 coding DNA: TGTGCCAGCAGTGGAGGGCTCACCGGGGAGCTGTTTTTT.

The rearrangement uses TRBV3-1 (or the pseudogene TRBV3-2) and TRBJ1-4; D gene unclear. Germline values: CDR1 LGHDT, CDR2 YNNKEL (reference sequence). V was clipped by 0 bases and J by 8 bases, with 16 bases between them. The CDR3 is made up of 16 amino acids. In DNA, the CDR3 is TGTGCCAGCAGCCAAGATGGTGGAGCGTCGTACGAAAAACTGTTTTTT. This translates into CASSQDGGASYEKLFF.

This clone was detected only a few times. This chain joins TRBV18 and TRBJ1-1, with 9 bases lining up with TRBD1. Looked up from germline, CDR1 is KGHSH and CDR2 is LQKENI. The CDR3 has 16 residues. Losses at the gene ends were 2 bases for V and 5 bases for J; bases not matched to a gene: 9. The CDR3 region is CASSPSETGGITEAFF. Here the CDR3 DNA reads TGTGCCAGCTCACCATCCGAGACAGGGGGAATTACTGAAGCTTTCTTT.

This chain uses TRBV28 with TRBJ1-5; 9 nucleotides align to TRBD1. The length of the CDR3 is 16 residues. Trimming removed 5 bases from V and 4 bases from J; junction bases left unmatched: 9. Germline V lookup: CDR1 MDHEN, CDR2 SYDVKM. In nucleotides, the CDR3 is TGTGCCAGCAGTACCTCCCACAGGGGGCGAAATCAGCCCCAGCATTTT. Protein: CASSTSHRGRNQPQHF. The variable domain in full, completed from reference TRBV28 and TRBJ1-5, reads DVKVTQSSRYLVKRTGEKVFLECVQDMDHENMFWYRQDPGLGLRLIYFSYDVKMKEKGDIPEGYSVSREKKERFSLILESASTNQTSMYLCASSTSHRGRNQPQHFGDGTRLSIL.

The chain combines TRBV15 with TRBJ2-7; TRBD2 matches at 8 bases. Trimming removed 3 bases from V and 5 bases from J; junction bases left unmatched: 9. Germline CDR1 reads LNHNV; CDR2 reads YYDKDF (reference sequence). There are 15 residues in the CDR3. In DNA, the CDR3 is TGTGCCACCAGCAGCGCGTCGGGAGGGGAGGACGAGCAGTACTTC. Its protein is CATSSASGGEDEQYF.

The J gene is TRBJ1-5, the V gene TRBV30; a weak D match, TRBD1 (5 bases). CDR3 length equals 14 residues. The germline CDR1 and CDR2 sequences are GTSNPN and SVGIG (reference sequence). Trimming took off 2 bases at V and 1 base at J, with 9 bases between the two ends. CDR3 sequence: CAWSRRGSNQPQHF. Written as DNA, the CDR3 is TGTGCCTGGAGTCGAAGGGGCAGCAATCAGCCCCAGCATTTT.

The chain has TRBV5-4 and TRBJ1-2, with D possibly TRBD1 on 5 matching bases. CDR1 and CDR2 from the germline V gene are SGHNT and YYREEE (reference sequence). V gave up 4 bases and J gave up 3 bases, with 10 bases separating them. This CDR3 spans 13 amino acids. CDR3: CASSQQADYGYTF. The CDR3, as DNA: TGTGCCAGCAGCCAACAGGCTGACTATGGCTACACCTTC.

The rearrangement links TRBV30 to TRBJ1-1; D is unresolved. The germline V and J ends were trimmed by 3 bases and 4 bases, with 15 bases remaining between them. Per the germline V gene, CDR1 is GTSNPN and CDR2 is SVGIG (reference sequence). CDR3 length: 14 residues. CDR3 DNA sequence: TGTGCCTGGAGGATGAGTCGGGATATCACTGAAGCTTTCTTT. This translates into CAWRMSRDITEAFF.

The chain carries TRBV5-1 and TRBJ2-7; no clear D. The CDR3 extends over 15 amino acids. Germline V gene data show CDR1 as SGHRS and CDR2 as YFSETQ. The V end was cut by 5 bases, the J end by 1 base, with 16 bases between. CDR3 DNA sequence: TGCGCCAGCAGTTTCGAACGTAGCCCTTCCTACGAGCAGTACTTC. Translation: CASSFERSPSYEQYF. Filled out from reference TRBV5-1 and TRBJ2-7, the complete variable domain reads KAGVTQTPRYLIKTRGQQVTLSCSPISGHRSVSWYQQTPGQGLQFLFEYFSETQRNKGNFPGRFSGRQFSNSRSEMNVSTLELGDSALYLCASSFERSPSYEQYFGPGTRLTVT.

Comment on this clone: An end of the junction differs from the germline gene, which may be a read error. J is TRBJ2-3 and V is TRBV6-5, with D perhaps matching TRBD2 (5 bases). Germline V gives CDR1 MNHEY, CDR2 SVGAGI. CDR3 length: 15 amino acids. The CDR3, as DNA: TGTGCCAGCAGTTACATGTCTTCTAGCAGAGATACGCAGTATTTT. This gives the protein CASSYMSSSRDTQYF.

A single count supports this clone. The rearrangement joins TRBV6-5 to TRBJ1-1; D is unresolved. This CDR3 is 13 amino acids long. The ends were cut back, 4 bases at V and 4 bases at J, with 10 bases in the middle. Germline-derived CDR1 and CDR2 are MNHEY and SVGAGI. CDR3 sequence: CASSSPAGTEAFF. The DNA of the CDR3 is TGTGCCAGCAGTTCCCCCGCGGGCACTGAAGCTTTCTTT.

The CDR3: CASSFLDRDSGNTIYF. The CDR3 nucleotides read TGTGCCAGCAGTTTCTTGGACAGGGACTCTGGAAACACCATATATTTT. The chain is built from TRBV28 and TRBJ1-3, with 8 positions matching TRBD1. The CDR3 covers 16 residues. The ends lost 3 bases at V and 0 bases at J; junction bases unmatched: 4. CDR1 MDHEN and CDR2 SYDVKM come from the germline V gene.

CDR3 sequence (DNA): TGTGCCAGCAGGGCGCAGGTATTGGGTTTGGGCGAGCAGTACTTC. This translates into CASRAQVLGLGEQYF. The rearrangement links TRBV27 to TRBJ2-7, with D unclear. The germline CDR1 and CDR2 sequences are MNHEY and SMNVEV (reference sequence). Between the trimmed V and J ends, which lost 6 bases and 6 bases, there was a span of 21 bases. The CDR3 is 15 residues long.

CDR3 nucleotides: TGTGCCAGCAGGACAACAGGGGGCACTGAAGCTTTCTTT. Protein product: CASRTTGGTEAFF. The V call is TRBV12-3 or TRBV12-4, the J call TRBJ1-1; 8 bases match TRBD1. CDR3 size: 13 residues. J lost 4 bases, V lost 6 bases, and 4 bases had no gene match.

The rearrangement joins TRBV7-8 to TRBJ2-1, with 10 positions matching TRBD2. This CDR3 contains 19 residues. J gave up 6 bases and V 0 bases, and 14 bases lay outside the gene matches. Looked up from germline, CDR1 is SGHVS and CDR2 is FQNEAQ. CDR3 nucleotide sequence: TGTGCCAGCAGCTTAGCTCTGAAGCGGGGGGGCCCGTACGGCAATGAGCAGTTCTTC. Its protein product is CASSLALKRGGPYGNEQFF.

The CDR3 spells CAISESEQGIVVNQPQHF. CDR3 DNA: TGTGCCATCAGTGAGTCCGAACAGGGTATTGTCGTTAATCAGCCCCAGCATTTT. This chain uses TRBV10-3 with TRBJ1-5; tentative D call: TRBD1 (6 bases). The V gene lost 0 bases and the J gene lost 4 bases, with 19 bases spanning the gap. Germline V CDR1 and CDR2: ENHRY, SYGVKD. The CDR3 totals 18 residues.

The chain couples TRBV5-6 to TRBJ1-2; 7 bases fit TRBD1. V lost 2 bases, J lost 4 bases, and 11 bases stayed unmatched. The CDR3 length is 16 residues. Germline CDR1 reads SGHDT; CDR2 reads YYEEEE. The chain's CDR3 is CASSFFTGDLAYGYTF. DNA for the CDR3: TGTGCCAGCAGCTTTTTTACAGGGGACTTGGCCTATGGCTACACCTTC.

The chain combines TRBV6-5 with TRBJ1-2, with 7 nucleotides matching TRBD1. The junction had 3 bases not matched to a gene; V was cut back by 2 bases and J by 3 bases. This CDR3 region has 14 residues. CDR1 is MNHEY, CDR2 SVGAGI, per germline. For the CDR3, the DNA is TGTGCCAGCAGTTACAAGGGGGCCGACTATGGCTACACCTTC. Its translation is CASSYKGADYGYTF.

The genes are TRBV9 and TRBJ2-3; 9 bases are a match to TRBD2. V was clipped by 4 bases and J by 3 bases; unmatched bases: 6. The germline V gene has CDR1 SGDLS and CDR2 YYNGEE. The CDR3 sequence is 15 residues long. The CDR3: CASSPRGGGTDTQYF. The DNA of the CDR3 is TGTGCCAGCAGCCCGCGGGGGGGCGGGACAGATACGCAGTATTTT.

The rearrangement joins TRBV5-1 to TRBJ2-2; a possible D gene is TRBD2 (6 bases). Trimming pared 4 bases from V and 3 bases from J, leaving 13 bases between. This CDR3 is 15 amino acids long. Germline V gene sequence: CDR1 SGHRS, CDR2 YFSETQ. The CDR3 coding sequence is TGCGCCAGCAGCCTTGAGACGGGAGACACCGGGGAGCTGTTTTTT. This translates into CASSLETGDTGELFF.

The chain couples TRBV27 to TRBJ2-1; TRBD2 matches 11 bases. CDR1 and CDR2 from the germline V gene are MNHEY and SMNVEV (reference sequence). The CDR3 length is 18 residues. Trimming at V came to 2 bases and at J to 6 bases, leaving 12 bases not matched to a gene. DNA for the CDR3: TGTGCCAGCAGTTTACGCTCCCCCGGGACTAGCGGACCCAATGAGCAGTTCTTC. Protein sequence: CASSLRSPGTSGPNEQFF.

The chain combines TRBV2 with TRBJ2-3, with D unresolved. CDR1 SNHLY and CDR2 FYNNEI come from the germline V gene. The CDR3 extends over 14 amino acids. V was trimmed by 4 bases and J by 4 bases, leaving 12 bases between them. CDR3 loop: CASSAVVISDTQYF. The CDR3 DNA is TGTGCCAGCAGTGCGGTAGTAATTTCAGATACGCAGTATTTT. The variable domain in full, completed from reference TRBV2 and TRBJ2-3, reads EPEVTQTPSHQVTQMGQEVILRCVPISNHLYFYWYRQILGQKVEFLVSFYNNEISEKSEIFDDQFSVERPDGSNFTLKIRSTKLEDSAMYFCASSAVVISDTQYFGPGTRLTVL.